This T cell receptor beta chain is from a study of OX40 agonist ivuxolimab in advanced cancers. Across the whole study: Ivuxolimab, an antibody that agonizes OX40 (CD134), was administered to the patients. Partial responses were achieved by three patients, of whom one had hepatocellular carcinoma and two had cutaneous melanoma. The study's findings and limits: CD4+ T cells averaged fewer expanded clones than CD8+ T cells.

Profiling relied on immunoSEQ multiplex PCR, and the TCRdb table lists in-frame clones only, not all of them. The table lists fewer than 70,000 clones, more than 85% of them singletons. In regard to this clone: Its matching antigen is unknown.

The CDR3 has 17 residues. Trimming stripped 5 bases from V and 4 bases from J, with 21 bases between. The V gene's germline CDR1 is MNHEY and CDR2 SMNVEV (reference sequence). Drawing of blood for sampling happened at baseline, at cycle 4 day 1, and at cycle 7 day 1. The genes are TRBV27 and TRBJ1-3; weak D call: TRBD1 (5 bases). The origin of this receptor is an adult with an advanced solid tumor such as melanoma, head and neck, liver or kidney cancer. The material sequenced was CD4+ or CD8+ T cells sorted from blood, taken in a trial of the OX40 agonist ivuxolimab. The CDR3 region is CASSPPRGRHEGNTIYF. The CDR3 bases are TGTGCCAGCAGTCCACCCCGGGGGAGGCACGAAGGAAACACCATATATTTT.